This is a list of T cell receptor beta chains from one sample in a study of cytomegalovirus exposure and HLA in healthy donors. Repertoires were generated with immunoSEQ multiplex PCR, while TCRdb's copy carries only in-frame clones and drops some. The table shows approximately 160,000 clones, with approximately 84% occurring only once. The specimen was PBMCs. Every receptor here comes from a young man in good health and CMV-seropositive. Both conserved end residues are part of each CDR3. The D gene is left open where the match is weak. The size field is filled for only some rows; it gives once, few, many or a size class.

J: TRBJ2-7
D: TRBD2
V: TRBV6-6
size: NA
DNA: TGTGCCAGCAGCTGGGGTGGGGGGGAAGGCGAGCAGTACTTC
CDR3: CASSWGGGEGEQYF

J: TRBJ2-7
D: TRBD2
V: TRBV2
size: NA
DNA: TGTGCCAGCAGTGAAGAACTAGCGCCGACCTACGAGCAGTACTTC
CDR3: CASSEELAPTYEQYF

J: TRBJ1-3
D: TRBD1
V: TRBV27
size: once
DNA: TGTGCCAGCAGCGGGACAGGGGCCGGAAACACCATATATTTT
CDR3: CASSGTGAGNTIYF

J: TRBJ1-4
D: NA
V: TRBV27
size: NA
DNA: TGTGCCAGCAGTATCCTAAGACAGGCCCCTGGTGAGGAACTGTTTTTT
CDR3: CASSILRQAPGEELFF

J: TRBJ2-7
D: NA
V: TRBV9
size: NA
DNA: TGTGCCAGCAGTGAAGGTCGGGAGATTGTCGAGCAGTACTTC
CDR3: CASSEGREIVEQYF

J: TRBJ1-2
D: NA
V: TRBV11-2
size: NA
DNA: TGTGCCAGCAGCTTAGGTAGGCGAGGAGGCTACACCTTC
CDR3: CASSLGRRGGYTF

J: TRBJ1-1
D: NA
V: TRBV2
size: NA
DNA: TGTGCCAGCAGGCTTCTGACAGAAGGGTTTAGAGCTTTCTTT
CDR3: CASRLLTEGFRAFF

J: TRBJ2-1
D: TRBD2
V: TRBV28
size: NA
DNA: TGTGCCAGCAGTGCCACTAGCGGGAGCAGGAATGAGCAGTTCTTC
CDR3: CASSATSGSRNEQFF

J: TRBJ2-7
D: TRBD1
V: TRBV9
size: NA
DNA: TGTGCCAGCAGCGTCTCAGGGGGCGACGAGCAGTACTTC
CDR3: CASSVSGGDEQYF

J: TRBJ1-6
D: NA
V: TRBV2
size: many
DNA: TGTGCCAGCAGTGAATGGCAGGGTGTCACCCTCCACTTT
CDR3: CASSEWQGVTLHF

J: TRBJ2-2
D: NA
V: TRBV25-1
size: NA
DNA: TGTGCCAGCAGTGAGGGAGGTCCCGGGGAGCTGTTTTTT
CDR3: CASSEGGPGELFF

J: TRBJ1-1
D: NA
V: TRBV9
size: NA
DNA: TGTGCCAGCAGCGTAGGAGGCGGGATCACTGAAGCTTTCTTT
CDR3: CASSVGGGITEAFF

J: TRBJ1-2
D: TRBD1
V: TRBV6-5
size: once
DNA: TGTGCCAGCAGTCTTCTACCGGGACAGGAATCATACACCTTC
CDR3: CASSLLPGQESYTF

J: TRBJ2-5
D: NA
V: TRBV10-3
size: NA
DNA: TGTGCCATCAGTGATCACAGGGCCAAAGAGACCCAGTACTTC
CDR3: CAISDHRAKETQYF

J: TRBJ2-5
D: NA
V: TRBV27
size: NA
DNA: TGTGCCAGCAGTTTAGGACAGAGCAGGGCCCAGTACTTC
CDR3: CASSLGQSRAQYF

J: TRBJ2-5
D: TRBD2
V: TRBV5-4
size: NA
DNA: TGTGCCAGCAGCCGACTAGCGAAAGAGACCCAGTACTTC
CDR3: CASSRLAKETQYF

J: TRBJ1-6
D: NA
V: TRBV11-2
size: NA
DNA: TGTGCCAGCAGCCGCGGTATCACACAGGGTTCTCCTTCACCCCTCCACTTT
CDR3: CASSRGITQGSPSPLHF

J: TRBJ2-4
D: TRBD1
V: TRBV5-4
size: NA
DNA: TGTGCCAGCACACCAGGGGGCGCGGCCAAAAACATTCAGTACTTC
CDR3: CASTPGGAAKNIQYF

J: TRBJ2-4
D: NA
V: TRBV10-1
size: NA
DNA: TGCGCCAGCAGTGATCCTGGACTAACCAAAAACATTCAGTACTTC
CDR3: CASSDPGLTKNIQYF

J: TRBJ2-7
D: NA
V: TRBV6-5
size: NA
DNA: TGTGCCAGCAGTTTCTTCAGGGAGGAGGGATACGAGCAGTACTTC
CDR3: CASSFFREEGYEQYF

J: TRBJ2-1
D: NA
V: TRBV2
size: NA
DNA: TGTGCCAGCAGTGAAGACGGCTACAATGAGCAGTTCTTC
CDR3: CASSEDGYNEQFF

J: TRBJ2-6
D: NA
V: TRBV5-6
size: once
DNA: TGTGCCAGCAGCCCCGGGTGGGGCACTGGGGCCAACGTCCTGACTTTC
CDR3: CASSPGWGTGANVLTF

J: TRBJ2-1
D: TRBD2
V: TRBV6-5
size: NA
DNA: TGTGCCAGCAGTTCCCGCCGCGGGGGTGAGCAGTTCTTC
CDR3: CASSSRRGGEQFF

J: TRBJ1-6
D: TRBD1
V: TRBV5-8
size: NA
DNA: TGTGCCAGCAGCTTGGCGGCAGGGGGATCGAATTCACCCCTCCACTTT
CDR3: CASSLAAGGSNSPLHF

J: TRBJ1-4
D: NA
V: TRBV6-5
size: NA
DNA: TGTGCCAGCAGTTACTCAAGGCAGAGCGATGAAAAACTGTTTTTT
CDR3: CASSYSRQSDEKLFF

J: TRBJ1-5
D: TRBD1
V: TRBV28
size: NA
DNA: TGTGCCAGCAGTCCGGGACAGGGGGCTTCGCAGCCCCAGCATTTT
CDR3: CASSPGQGASQPQHF

J: TRBJ1-6
D: NA
V: TRBV27
size: few
DNA: TGTGCCAGCAGTTCACTACCCAATAATTCACCCCTCCACTTT
CDR3: CASSSLPNNSPLHF

J: TRBJ2-5
D: TRBD2
V: TRBV2
size: few
DNA: TGTGCCAGCAGCATTAGCGGGGGGGCGATGCAGACCCAGTACTTC
CDR3: CASSISGGAMQTQYF

J: TRBJ2-7
D: NA
V: TRBV6-5
size: NA
DNA: TGTGCCAGCAAGGGAGGCCAGGACGGCGAGCAGTACTTC
CDR3: CASKGGQDGEQYF

J: TRBJ2-2
D: NA
V: TRBV6-5
size: NA
DNA: TGTGCCAGCAGGAGGGGGATGAACACCGGGGAGCTGTTTTTT
CDR3: CASRRGMNTGELFF

J: TRBJ2-3
D: TRBD2
V: TRBV9
size: once
DNA: TGTGCCAGCCGCGTCGGGATAGCGGGATCCTATTTT
CDR3: CASRVGIAGSYF

J: TRBJ1-1
D: NA
V: TRBV7-6
size: NA
DNA: TGTGCCAGCAGCTTGACCCAGGGTATGAACACTGAAGCTTTCTTT
CDR3: CASSLTQGMNTEAFF

J: TRBJ2-7
D: NA
V: TRBV7-2
size: NA
DNA: TGTGCCAGCAGCTTAGGGGGGAGGTACGAGCAGTACTTC
CDR3: CASSLGGRYEQYF

J: TRBJ2-3
D: NA
V: TRBV7-2
size: NA
DNA: TGTGCCAGCAGCCCCTTACGGGGGGCGGATACGCAGTATTTT
CDR3: CASSPLRGADTQYF

J: TRBJ1-5
D: NA
V: TRBV7-9
size: NA
DNA: TGTGCCAGCAGTTTGACAGAGGGGGTAGGGCCCCAGCATTTT
CDR3: CASSLTEGVGPQHF

J: TRBJ1-2
D: NA
V: TRBV7-3
size: NA
DNA: TGTGCTTTAGAAGGGGGTACCTATGGCTACACCTTC
CDR3: CALEGGTYGYTF

J: TRBJ2-7
D: NA
V: TRBV28
size: NA
DNA: TGTGCCAGCAGCGCCCCTCTAGCAGCCGAGCAGTACTTC
CDR3: CASSAPLAAEQYF

J: TRBJ1-1
D: TRBD1
V: TRBV4-3
size: NA
DNA: TGCGCCAGCAGCCAAGATTCGGGACAGGGGACCTACATGAACACTGAAGCTTTCTTT
CDR3: CASSQDSGQGTYMNTEAFF

J: TRBJ2-7
D: TRBD1
V: TRBV6-6
size: NA
DNA: TGTGCCAGCAGTTACGGACAGGGAGTCTACGAGCAGTACTTC
CDR3: CASSYGQGVYEQYF

J: TRBJ2-7
D: TRBD2
V: TRBV4-1
size: NA
DNA: TGCGCCAGCAGCCGACTAGCGGGATCCTCTAAAGAGCAGTACTTC
CDR3: CASSRLAGSSKEQYF

J: TRBJ2-1
D: TRBD1
V: TRBV5-1
size: NA
DNA: TGCGCCAGCAGCTTGGGACAGGGGGTAGGGAACAATGAGCAGTTCTTC
CDR3: CASSLGQGVGNNEQFF

J: TRBJ1-3
D: NA
V: TRBV18
size: NA
DNA: TGTGCCAGCTCACCACCGGGGAGGTCTGGAAACACCATATATTTT
CDR3: CASSPPGRSGNTIYF

J: TRBJ2-3
D: TRBD2
V: TRBV30
size: NA
DNA: TGTGCCTGGAGTTTATCCTTAGCGGGAGGGCGGAGAGATACGCAGTATTTT
CDR3: CAWSLSLAGGRRDTQYF

J: TRBJ2-7
D: TRBD1
V: TRBV6-5
size: NA
DNA: TGTGCCAGCAGTTACTCGGGACAGATTTACTACGAGCAGTACTTC
CDR3: CASSYSGQIYYEQYF

J: TRBJ2-1
D: NA
V: TRBV7-2
size: NA
DNA: TGTGCCAGCAGCTTAGTAGGGTCTAGCGACTCCTACAATGAGCAGTTCTTC
CDR3: CASSLVGSSDSYNEQFF

J: TRBJ1-6
D: NA
V: TRBV9
size: few
DNA: TGTGCCAGCAGCGCAGCCATGACAGGTTCACCCCTCCACTTT
CDR3: CASSAAMTGSPLHF

J: TRBJ1-2
D: TRBD1
V: TRBV10-3
size: NA
DNA: TGTGCCAGCCTGAATTGGGACAGGACTTCTTCTGGCTATGGCTACACCTTC
CDR3: CASLNWDRTSSGYGYTF

J: TRBJ2-5
D: NA
V: TRBV28
size: NA
DNA: TGTGCCAGCACCCTACCGGCAGGGCGCGAGACCCAGTACTTC
CDR3: CASTLPAGRETQYF

J: TRBJ1-5
D: NA
V: TRBV15
size: NA
DNA: TGTGCCACCAGCGGCTTTCAGGGTAGCAATCAGCCCCAGCATTTT
CDR3: CATSGFQGSNQPQHF

J: TRBJ1-5
D: TRBD1
V: TRBV7-8
size: NA
DNA: TGTGCCAGCAGCCTGAACCGGGACAGGAGACCGAATCAGCCCCAGCATTTT
CDR3: CASSLNRDRRPNQPQHF

J: TRBJ1-5
D: TRBD1
V: TRBV6-6
size: NA
DNA: TGTGCCAGCAGGCAGGACAGGGAGACTCAGCCCCAGCATTTT
CDR3: CASRQDRETQPQHF

J: TRBJ2-2
D: TRBD1
V: TRBV9
size: NA
DNA: TGTGCCAGCAGGGAAACGGGACAGGGGGCGGACGGGGAGCTGTTTTTT
CDR3: CASRETGQGADGELFF

J: TRBJ1-4
D: TRBD1
V: TRBV28
size: NA
DNA: TGTGCCACATGGGGACAGGTGACAACTAATGAAAAACTGTTTTTT
CDR3: CATWGQVTTNEKLFF

J: TRBJ1-5
D: NA
V: TRBV28
size: NA
DNA: TGTGCCAGCAGTTTTTATCCCGCAGGCAGTGGTAATCAGCCCCAGCATTTT
CDR3: CASSFYPAGSGNQPQHF

J: TRBJ2-7
D: NA
V: TRBV4-2
size: NA
DNA: TGTGCCAGCAGCCTCACCAGGACTTGGAGCTCCTACGAGCAGTACTTC
CDR3: CASSLTRTWSSYEQYF